The 11 T cell receptor beta chains below were found in one sample sequenced in a study of human T cells and chemical hapten exposure. Time point specified: pre-sensitization, week 0. The treatment here: therapeutic diphenylcyclopropenone sensitization with weekly scalp DPC. TCRdb processed the RACE reads anew with MiXCR; each CDR3 protein has one entry. The sample has fewer than 70,000 distinct CDR3 sequences; 11% are singletons. The sequenced sample was whole blood, obtained in connection with sensitization to the hapten diphenylcyclopropenone (DPC). These receptors all come from a woman between 50 and 59 years old with alopecia areata. Some clones in this sample may be carry-over from other donors' samples.

Many counts were recorded for this clonotype. The CDR3 sequence: CAISESGIYGYTF. The CDR3 DNA is TGTGCCATCAGTGAGTCAGGGATCTATGGCTACACCTTC. This rearrangement joins TRBV10-3 to TRBJ1-2; D unclear. V was pared by 0 bases and J by 4 bases, with 6 bases between. This CDR3 region has 13 residues. Germline V lookup: CDR1 ENHRY, CDR2 SYGVKD.

This chain uses TRBV2 with TRBJ1-6; D not resolved. CDR1 and CDR2 (germline): SNHLY, FYNNEI. With 3 bases removed from V and 5 bases from J, the gap between germline ends came to 8 bases. The CDR3 runs to 14 residues. The CDR3 coding sequence is TGTGCCAGCAGTGAGTGGATCGATAATTCACCCCTCCACTTT. The encoded protein is CASSEWIDNSPLHF.

In its sample, this clonotype was seen a few times. The DNA of the CDR3 is TGTGCCAGCAGCCAGAGGGGACAGGAGTTCGCTGAAGCTTTCTTT. This translates into CASSQRGQEFAEAFF. The V and J genes are TRBV7-9 and TRBJ1-1; 8 bases map to TRBD1. Germline CDR1 and CDR2: SEHNR and FQNEAQ (reference sequence). J lost 6 bases, V lost 5 bases, and 11 bases had no gene match. The CDR3 sequence is 15 residues long.

The sample holds many counts of this clonotype. The V and J genes are TRBV2 and TRBJ1-2; 8 bases match TRBD1. The CDR3 consists of 13 residues. J was trimmed by 7 bases and V by 7 bases; bases with no gene match: 8. CDR1 is SNHLY and CDR2 is FYNNEI in the germline V gene. CDR3 nucleotides: TGTGCCAGCACCGTCGGGACAGGAATTGGCTACACCTTC. This encodes CASTVGTGIGYTF.

This clonotype has a handful of counts. The genes are TRBV7-2 and TRBJ2-7, with 7 bases that match TRBD1. V gave up 5 bases and J gave up 4 bases; unmatched junction bases: 8. Germline CDR1 reads SGHTA; CDR2 reads FQGNSA. The CDR3 runs 14 residues. Written as DNA, the CDR3 is TGTGCCAGCAGCCCGGGACAGCGAGCTTACGAGCAGTACTTC. This encodes CASSPGQRAYEQYF.

The V call is TRBV12-3 or TRBV12-4, the J call TRBJ2-3; possibly TRBD2 for D (6 bases). This CDR3 has 16 amino acids. V shed 6 bases and J shed 2 bases, with 18 bases lying between them. The CDR3 loop is CASSVRDSPSTDTQYF. The CDR3 DNA follows: TGTGCCAGCAGCGTAAGGGACTCCCCTTCCACAGATACGCAGTATTTT.

This chain connects TRBV9 to TRBJ2-3; TRBD2 matches 9 bases. Looked up from germline, CDR1 is SGDLS and CDR2 is YYNGEE. The CDR3 is 15 amino acids. V trimming: 4 bases; J trimming: 2 bases; junction bases outside the gene matches: 5. CDR3: CASSHSGSATDTQYF. The CDR3, as DNA: TGTGCCAGCAGCCATAGCGGGAGCGCCACAGATACGCAGTATTTT.

This clonotype turned up a few times. The genes are TRBV7-2 and TRBJ2-1; D perhaps matches TRBD1 (6 bases). Germline values: CDR1 SGHTA, CDR2 FQGNSA. CDR3 size: 16 residues. V was cut by 0 bases and J by 6 bases, with 15 bases left in between. CDR3 DNA: TGTGCCAGCAGCTTAGCCCCACAGGGTCTGCGCAATGAGCAGTTCTTC. Translated, it gives CASSLAPQGLRNEQFF.

This clonotype came up many times. This chain connects TRBV2 to TRBJ1-1; D is uncertain. This CDR3 has 12 residues. Trimming shortened V by 0 bases and J by 7 bases, and 6 bases separated the two germline ends. The V gene's germline CDR1 is SNHLY and CDR2 FYNNEI. As DNA, the CDR3 is TGTGCCAGCAGTGAAGCGCTTCGTGAAGCTTTCTTT. Translation: CASSEALREAFF.

This clonotype was seen repeatedly, ten times or more. The rearrangement uses TRBV15 and TRBJ1-6; no definite D call. This CDR3 has 15 amino acids. Germline loops: CDR1 LNHNV, CDR2 YYDKDF (reference sequence). The V end was cut by 2 bases, the J end by 9 bases, with 14 bases between. The CDR3: CATSRRPPTGSPLHF. CDR3 nucleotides: TGTGCCACCAGCAGACGGCCCCCCACCGGTTCACCCCTCCACTTT. Complete variable domain (other parts from reference TRBV15 and TRBJ1-6): DAMVIQNPRYQVTQFGKPVTLSCSQTLNHNVMYWYQQKSSQAPKLLFHYYDKDFNNEADTPDNFQSRRPNTSFCFLDIRSPGLGDTAMYLCATSRRPPTGSPLHFGNGTRLTVT.

The sample holds many counts of this clonotype. This rearrangement joins TRBV6-5 to TRBJ1-2, with D hard to call. The CDR3 runs to 13 residues. The V end lost 2 bases, the J end lost 8 bases, and 12 bases lay between the germline ends. Germline assignment: CDR1 MNHEY and CDR2 SVGAGI. The CDR3 reads CASSYEKGSGYTF. CDR3 in DNA: TGTGCCAGCAGTTACGAGAAAGGGAGCGGCTACACCTTC.